Listed here are 8 T cell receptor beta chains from one sample, sequenced in a study of identifying expanded T cells in peripheral blood. Clones were read by immunoSEQ multiplex PCR, and TCRdb kept only the in-frame ones, dropping some. The repertoire has 90,000 or so clones, approximately 83% of them found once; the top ten carry around 5.2%. Material: blood. All receptors come from a person aged 18 to 70 in good health.

This clone was counted a single time. This chain uses TRBV5-1 with TRBJ2-7; D unresolved. The CDR3 spans 14 residues. The V gene lost 0 bases and the J gene lost 3 bases, with 10 bases spanning the gap. Germline CDR1 reads SGHRS; CDR2 reads YFSETQ. The CDR3 coding sequence is TGCGCCAGCAGCTTGGGCGAGCAGTACTACGAGCAGTACTTC. Amino acids: CASSLGEQYYEQYF.

The rearrangement links TRBV11-3 to TRBJ2-3; D remains ambiguous. The CDR3 covers 13 residues. CDR1 is SGHNT and CDR2 is YENEEA in the germline V gene. V was trimmed by 2 bases and J by 1 base, leaving 4 bases between them. CDR3 bases: TGTGCCAGCAGCTTACAGGGCACAGATACGCAGTATTTT. Translating gives CASSLQGTDTQYF.

This clone turned up a few times. This chain connects TRBV4-1 to TRBJ1-5, with a possible D match to TRBD1 (6 bases). The CDR3 has 15 amino acids. The V end was cut by 2 bases, the J end by 3 bases, with 11 bases between. Germline V gives CDR1 MGHRA, CDR2 YSYEKL. The CDR3 loop reads CASSQLTGPNQPQHF. Here the CDR3 DNA reads TGCGCCAGCAGCCAACTGACAGGACCCAATCAGCCCCAGCATTTT.

The rearrangement links TRBV7-2 to TRBJ2-3; TRBD2 matches 7 bases. This CDR3 is 17 amino acids long. Germline CDR1 SGHTA, CDR2 FQGNSA. V lost 4 bases and J lost 1; bases outside the gene matches: 11. The DNA of the CDR3 is TGTGCCAGCAGCTCGATCGACCGGGGAGGGGGCACAGATACGCAGTATTTT. Residues: CASSSIDRGGGTDTQYF.

Worth noting for this clone: Other DNA sequences in this specimen translate into the identical CDR3. The V gene is TRBV18, the J gene TRBJ2-5; the match to TRBD1 covers 11 bases. The CDR3 has 15 amino acids. The germline gives CDR1 KGHSH, CDR2 LQKENI. J lost 5 bases, V lost 1 base, and 3 bases had no gene match. CDR3 sequence (DNA): TGTGCCAGCTCACCACGGACAGGGGGCAGGGAGACCCAGTACTTC. Protein sequence: CASSPRTGGRETQYF.

This clone was observed a few times. The chain combines TRBV7-6 with TRBJ1-4; possible D gene TRBD1, 6 bases. Trimming removed 1 base at V and 8 bases at J, with 14 bases between. This CDR3 contains 15 residues. Germline V CDR1 and CDR2: SGHVS, FNYEAQ. The DNA for the CDR3 is TGTGCCAGCAGCTTAGAGGGGGGTAGTTCAGAAAAACTGTTTTTT. Translation: CASSLEGGSSEKLFF. The full variable domain, with the rest looked up from reference TRBV7-6 and TRBJ1-4, is GAGVSQSPRYKVTKRGQDVALRCDPISGHVSLYWYRQALGQGPEFLTYFNYEAQQDKSGLPNDRFSAERPEGSISTLTIQRTEQRDSAMYRCASSLEGGSSEKLFFGSGTQLSVL.

The chain recombines TRBV23-1 with TRBJ1-2, with unresolved D. TRBV23-1 is marked as an open reading frame, function uncertain. Trimming removed 3 bases at V and 4 bases at J, with 9 bases between. The CDR3 sequence is 13 residues long. The CDR3 DNA reads TGCGCCAGCAGTCACCCCGGCCCCTATGGCTACACCTTC. This encodes CASSHPGPYGYTF.

The genes are TRBV29-1 and TRBJ1-3; D call uncertain. The CDR3 is made up of 12 amino acids. V lost 7 bases, J lost 4 bases, and 11 bases lay in between. In germline, CDR1 is SQVTM, CDR2 ANQGSEA. This chain's CDR3 is CSGEGSGNTIYF. CDR3 DNA sequence: TGCAGCGGAGAGGGTTCCGGAAACACCATATATTTT.